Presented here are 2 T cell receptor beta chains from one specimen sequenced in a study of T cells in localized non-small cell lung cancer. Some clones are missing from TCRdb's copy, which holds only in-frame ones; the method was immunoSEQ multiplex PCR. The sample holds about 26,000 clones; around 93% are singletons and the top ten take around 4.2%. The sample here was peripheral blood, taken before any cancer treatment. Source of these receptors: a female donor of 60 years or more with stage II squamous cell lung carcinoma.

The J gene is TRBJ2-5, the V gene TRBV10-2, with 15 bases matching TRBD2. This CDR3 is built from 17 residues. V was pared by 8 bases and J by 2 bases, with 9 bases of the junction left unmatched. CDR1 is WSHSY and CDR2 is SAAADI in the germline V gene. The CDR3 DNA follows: TGCGCCAGCTCATGGACTAGCGGGGGGGCGTTACAAGAGACCCAGTACTTC. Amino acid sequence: CASSWTSGGALQETQYF.

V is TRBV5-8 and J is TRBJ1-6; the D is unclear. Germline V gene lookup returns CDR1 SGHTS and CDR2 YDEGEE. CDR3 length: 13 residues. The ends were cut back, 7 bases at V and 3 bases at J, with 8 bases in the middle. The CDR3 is CASPRSYNSPLHF. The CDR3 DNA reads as TGTGCCAGCCCGCGGAGCTATAATTCACCCCTCCACTTT.